A single sample is the source of the 15 T cell receptor beta chains below, sequenced in a study of cytotoxic CD8 clonotypes in ibrutinib-treated CLL. Profiling relied on immunoSEQ multiplex PCR, and the TCRdb table lists in-frame clones only, not all of them. The sample yields over 100,000 clones, 50% to 65% seen once. The source was PBMCs, collected after 24 months of ibrutinib treatment. These receptors were taken from a human donor with chronic lymphocytic leukemia.

The chain has TRBV30 and TRBJ2-5; 7 bases are a match to TRBD1. Germline lookup yields CDR1 GTSNPN and CDR2 SVGIG (reference sequence). This CDR3 spans 16 amino acids. J gave up 1 base and V 3 bases, and 11 bases lay outside the gene matches. CDR3 bases: TGTGCCTGGAGGGCTTATGACAGGGTCCTCCAAGAGACCCAGTACTTC. It codes for CAWRAYDRVLQETQYF.

The V and J genes are TRBV29-1 and TRBJ2-7, with no clear D. This CDR3 is 12 amino acids long. Trimming took 6 bases from V and 2 from J, leaving 11 bases between them. Germline CDR1 SQVTM, CDR2 ANQGSEA. The DNA for the CDR3 is TGCAGCGTAGCCCCAAGGGCCTACGAGCAGTACTTC. Amino acid sequence: CSVAPRAYEQYF.

The chain has TRBV6-4 and TRBJ2-1; 11 bases align to TRBD1. The V gene end was trimmed by 2 bases and the J gene end by 6 bases; junction bases not matched to a gene: 0. The CDR3 runs 14 residues. Germline V gene lookup returns CDR1 MRHNA and CDR2 SNTAGT. The CDR3 loop is CASSDGTGGNEQFF. The CDR3 DNA sequence: TGTGCCAGCAGTGACGGGACAGGGGGCAATGAGCAGTTCTTC.

The gene calls are TRBV9 and TRBJ2-3, with D possibly being TRBD2 (5 bases). The CDR3 is 16 residues long. The V end lost 0 bases, the J end lost 2 bases, and 13 bases lay between the germline ends. Germline-derived CDR1 and CDR2 are SGDLS and YYNGEE. The CDR3 DNA follows: TGTGCCAGCAGCGTAGGGCGGGCCGCACCCACAGATACGCAGTATTTT. Residues: CASSVGRAAPTDTQYF.

The rearrangement links TRBV15 to TRBJ1-4; 7 bases match TRBD1. Germline CDR1 reads LNHNV; CDR2 reads YYDKDF (reference sequence). The CDR3 is 14 amino acids. V was pared by 8 bases and J by 8 bases, with 11 bases of the junction left unmatched. The DNA of the CDR3 is TGTGCCACCTCTCCGGGACAGAAACAAGAAAAACTGTTTTTT. This sequence encodes CATSPGQKQEKLFF.

V usage is TRBV9 and J usage is TRBJ2-3; TRBD1 aligns across 10 bases. V shed 0 bases, J shed 4 bases, and the junction held 5 bases outside the gene matches. There are 16 residues in the CDR3. CDR1 is SGDLS and CDR2 is YYNGEE in the germline V gene. The CDR3: CASSVAYGQGADTQYF. The CDR3 bases are TGTGCCAGCAGCGTAGCTTACGGACAGGGGGCAGATACGCAGTATTTT.

This clone was detected a few times. The rearrangement joins TRBV6-1 to TRBJ2-7; no firm D call. V gave up 6 bases and J gave up 0 bases, with 9 bases separating them. The CDR3 is made up of 13 amino acids. Germline V CDR1 and CDR2: MNHNS, SASEGT. The DNA of the CDR3 is TGTGCCAGCAGGGCAGGCCACTCCTACGAGCAGTACTTC. This sequence encodes CASRAGHSYEQYF.

This clone has a count of ten or more. The V and J genes are TRBV7-6 and TRBJ2-2; 10 bases agree with TRBD2. The CDR3 consists of 17 residues. Germline lookup yields CDR1 SGHVS and CDR2 FNYEAQ. Unmatched junction bases numbered 8, after V lost 6 bases and J lost 1 base. CDR3 nucleotide sequence: TGTGCCAGCAGTCCCCGCGGACTAGCGGTGAACACCGGGGAGCTGTTTTTT. This gives the protein CASSPRGLAVNTGELFF.

A word on this clone: This sequence may be a read error, since a much larger clone differs from it by one base. Other DNA sequences from this sample encode an identical CDR3 as well. The CDR3: CASSQDSEGYTF. For the CDR3, the DNA is TGTGCCAGCAGCCAAGATTCAGAAGGCTACACCTTC. The chain employs TRBV23-1 and TRBJ1-2; no firm D call. TRBV23-1 is designated an ORF whose function remains uncertain. This CDR3 contains 12 residues.

This chain connects TRBV11-2 to TRBJ2-7, with D unclear. V lost 5 bases and J lost 2, with 7 bases in between. Germline CDR1 is SGHAT and CDR2 is FQNNGV. The CDR3 runs to 12 residues. CDR3 sequence: CASSLLTYEQYF. The CDR3 DNA is TGTGCCAGCAGCCTGCTTACCTACGAGCAGTACTTC.

This clone occurred once. This chain uses TRBV29-1 with TRBJ1-3; D is unclear. The V end lost 4 bases, the J end lost 4 bases, and 8 bases lay between the germline ends. From germline, CDR1 is SQVTM and CDR2 ANQGSEA. The CDR3 extends over 12 amino acids. The CDR3 loop reads CSVGGYGNTIYF. The CDR3 DNA reads as TGCAGCGTTGGGGGTTACGGAAACACCATATATTTT. The variable domain in full, with the rest retrieved from reference TRBV29-1 and TRBJ1-3, is SAVISQKPSRDICQRGTSLTIQCQVDSQVTMMFWYRQQPGQSLTLIATANQGSEATYESGFVIDKFPISRPNLTFSTLTVSNMSPEDSSIYLCSVGGYGNTIYFGEGSWLTVV.

The V and J genes are TRBV12-5 and TRBJ2-7, with 9 positions matching TRBD1. Per germline, CDR1 LGHNT and CDR2 FRNRAP. This CDR3 is built from 16 residues. V was pared by 2 bases and J by 1 base, with 6 bases of the junction left unmatched. CDR3 in amino acids: CASGLITGTGSYEQYF. In DNA, the CDR3 is TGTGCTAGTGGTTTGATCACCGGGACAGGGTCCTACGAGCAGTACTTC. The whole variable domain, filled in from reference TRBV12-5 and TRBJ2-7, reads DARVTQTPRHKVTEMGQEVTMRCQPILGHNTVFWYRQTMMQGLELLAYFRNRAPLDDSGMPKDRFSAEMPDATLATLKIQPSEPRDSAVYFCASGLITGTGSYEQYFGPGTRLTVT.

V and J are TRBV19 and TRBJ2-3, with 15 positions matching TRBD2. With 5 bases clipped from V and 4 bases from J, the junction kept 7 bases outside the gene matches. CDR1 LNHDA and CDR2 SQIVND come from the germline V gene (reference sequence). The CDR3 runs 17 residues. DNA of the CDR3: TGTGCCAGTAGTCGGGGACTAGCGGGGGGCCCCTCAGATACGCAGTATTTT. This encodes CASSRGLAGGPSDTQYF.

The CDR3 here is CASSEFMNQPQHF. CDR3 coding DNA: TGTGCCAGCAGTGAGTTCATGAATCAGCCCCAGCATTTT. This chain links TRBV2 with TRBJ1-5; the D is unclear. Looked up from germline, CDR1 is SNHLY and CDR2 is FYNNEI. V lost 3 bases, J lost 4 bases, and 7 bases lay in between. This CDR3 has 13 residues. The full variable domain, rest sourced from reference TRBV2 and TRBJ1-5, is EPEVTQTPSHQVTQMGQEVILRCVPISNHLYFYWYRQILGQKVEFLVSFYNNEISEKSEIFDDQFSVERPDGSNFTLKIRSTKLEDSAMYFCASSEFMNQPQHFGDGTRLSIL.

J is TRBJ1-2 and V is TRBV13; D uncertain. The CDR3 is made up of 19 amino acids. Germline V gene data show CDR1 as PRHDT and CDR2 as FYEKMQ (reference sequence). Trimming removed 2 bases from V and 0 bases from J, with 22 bases in between. CDR3: CASSLYNGGPRLANYGYTF. The CDR3 DNA follows: TGTGCCAGCAGCTTATATAATGGCGGACCCCGGCTAGCTAACTATGGCTACACCTTC.